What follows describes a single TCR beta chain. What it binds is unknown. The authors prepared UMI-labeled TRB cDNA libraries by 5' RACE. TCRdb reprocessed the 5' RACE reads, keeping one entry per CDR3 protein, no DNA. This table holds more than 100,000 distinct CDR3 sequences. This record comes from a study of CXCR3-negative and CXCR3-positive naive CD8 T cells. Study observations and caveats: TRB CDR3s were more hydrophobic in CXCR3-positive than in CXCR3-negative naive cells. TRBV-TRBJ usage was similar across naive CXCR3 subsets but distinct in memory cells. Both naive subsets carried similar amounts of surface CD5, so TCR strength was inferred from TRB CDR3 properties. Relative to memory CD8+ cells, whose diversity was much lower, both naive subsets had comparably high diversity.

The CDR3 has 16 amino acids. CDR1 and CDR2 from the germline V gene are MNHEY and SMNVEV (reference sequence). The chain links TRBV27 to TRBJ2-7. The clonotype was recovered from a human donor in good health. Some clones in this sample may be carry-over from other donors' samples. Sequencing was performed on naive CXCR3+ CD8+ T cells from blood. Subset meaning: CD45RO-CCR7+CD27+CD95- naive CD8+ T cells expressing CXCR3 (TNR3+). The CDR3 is CASSLSTRQVSYEQYF.